The 22 T cell receptor beta chains below come from one sample, sequenced in a study of T cell clones after liver transplantation. Assay: immunoSEQ multiplex PCR; the TCRdb copy retains only in-frame clones and omits some. The data contain tens of thousands of clones, about two thirds of them singletons. Material: CD4+ T cells from blood, obtained before liver transplant. The receptor source for this set is a human donor who received a liver transplant.

The chain carries TRBV6-6 and TRBJ2-1; D unresolved. The germline V gene encodes CDR1 MNHNY and CDR2 SVGAGI (reference sequence). The germline V and J ends were trimmed by 6 bases and 4 bases, with 7 bases remaining between them. This CDR3 has 12 residues. The CDR3 spells CASRERYNEQFF. The CDR3 DNA follows: TGTGCCAGCAGGGAGCGTTACAATGAGCAGTTCTTC.

The rearrangement links TRBV25-1 to TRBJ2-7, with TRBD1 identical over 10 bases. The CDR3 totals 14 residues. The germline gives CDR1 MGHDK, CDR2 SYGVNS. Unmatched junction bases numbered 8, after V lost 5 bases and J lost 7 bases. CDR3 in amino acids: CASSPQGQGREQYF. In DNA form, the CDR3 reads TGTGCCAGCAGTCCGCAGGGACAGGGGCGAGAGCAGTACTTC.

The count of this clone is one. The chain uses TRBV5-6 and TRBJ2-1, with D perhaps TRBD2 (7 bases). Germline assignment: CDR1 SGHDT and CDR2 YYEEEE. Trimming pared 2 bases from V and 2 bases from J, leaving 17 bases between. This CDR3 is 17 amino acids long. CDR3 DNA sequence: TGTGCCAGCAGCTTTGGAGGCGGGGGCCAAACCTACAATGAGCAGTTCTTC. Translation: CASSFGGGGQTYNEQFF.

This clone is categorized as medium-sized (0.01 to 0.1%). CDR3 residues: CASSETGVQHF. DNA of the CDR3: TGTGCCAGCAGTGAAACAGGGGTCCAGCATTTT. The chain employs TRBV2 and TRBJ1-5; 7 nucleotides agree with TRBD1. CDR1 and CDR2 (germline): SNHLY, FYNNEI. V trimming: 2 bases; J trimming: 12 bases; junction bases outside the gene matches: 1. The CDR3 covers 11 residues.

The gene calls are TRBV11-2 and TRBJ2-1; 11 bases align to TRBD2. CDR1 and CDR2 from the germline V gene are SGHAT and FQNNGV. The trim removed 3 bases at V and 7 bases at J, leaving 8 bases unmatched. The CDR3 sequence is 16 residues long. The CDR3 here is CASSFTSGGALNEQFF. CDR3 in DNA: TGTGCCAGCAGCTTCACTAGCGGGGGCGCGTTAAATGAGCAGTTCTTC.

In this sample, this clone turned up many times. This rearrangement joins TRBV7-2 to TRBJ2-7, with D perhaps TRBD1 (5 bases). The CDR3 covers 15 residues. The germline V and J ends were trimmed by 1 base and 0 bases, with 10 bases remaining between them. The germline V gene encodes CDR1 SGHTA and CDR2 FQGNSA. This chain's CDR3 is CASSLGLRDSYEQYF. The CDR3 DNA sequence: TGTGCCAGCAGCTTAGGTCTCAGGGACTCCTACGAGCAGTACTTC.

The chain carries TRBV6-1 and TRBJ1-1; D possibly corresponds to TRBD1 (5 bases). The CDR3 consists of 13 residues. The germline V gene encodes CDR1 MNHNS and CDR2 SASEGT. V was trimmed by 6 bases and J by 4 bases, leaving 12 bases between them. The CDR3 spells CASSPRQLTEAFF. CDR3 bases: TGTGCCAGCAGCCCCCGACAGCTCACTGAAGCTTTCTTT.

The rearrangement uses TRBV19 and TRBJ2-7, with 7 bases that match TRBD1. V was clipped by 6 bases and J by 3 bases; unmatched bases: 8. This CDR3 region has 14 residues. The germline V gene has CDR1 LNHDA and CDR2 SQIVND (reference sequence). Here the CDR3 DNA reads TGTGCCAGTAGATCTCCGGGACAGCACTACGAGCAGTACTTC. Protein sequence: CASRSPGQHYEQYF. The variable domain in full, completed from reference TRBV19 and TRBJ2-7, reads DGGITQSPKYLFRKEGQNVTLSCEQNLNHDAMYWYRQDPGQGLRLIYYSQIVNDFQKGDIAEGYSVSREKKESFPLTVTSAQKNPTAFYLCASRSPGQHYEQYFGPGTRLTVT.

The V call is TRBV6-6, the J call TRBJ1-4; TRBD1 matches 9 bases. Germline V gene lookup returns CDR1 MNHNY and CDR2 SVGAGI (reference sequence). Trimming removed 7 bases from V and 8 bases from J; junction bases left unmatched: 8. CDR3 length equals 14 residues. The CDR3 DNA sequence: TGTGCCAGCACCCTGGGACAGGGAAAGGAAAAACTGTTTTTT. It translates to CASTLGQGKEKLFF.

A few counts support this clone. V and J are TRBV30 and TRBJ1-6; 7 bases align to TRBD1. The CDR3 covers 13 residues. CDR1 is GTSNPN and CDR2 is SVGIG in the germline V gene (reference sequence). Trimming at V came to 5 bases and at J to 7 bases, leaving 5 bases not matched to a gene. The CDR3 region is CAWEGQANSPLHF. As DNA, the CDR3 is TGTGCCTGGGAAGGACAGGCAAATTCACCCCTCCACTTT.

This clone was seen once. The rearrangement links TRBV9 to TRBJ2-5; 10 nucleotides align to TRBD1. The germline CDR1 and CDR2 sequences are SGDLS and YYNGEE. V was pared by 4 bases and J by 5 bases, with 8 bases of the junction left unmatched. The CDR3 consists of 15 residues. The CDR3 DNA follows: TGTGCCAGCAGCCCCGGGACAGGGGTTGTGGAGACCCAGTACTTC. This codes for CASSPGTGVVETQYF. The full variable domain, completed using reference TRBV9 and TRBJ2-5, is DSGVTQTPKHLITATGQRVTLRCSPRSGDLSVYWYQQSLDQGLQFLIQYYNGEERAKGNILERFSAQQFPDLHSELNLSSLELGDSALYFCASSPGTGVVETQYFGPGTRLLVL.

This clone was observed once. The chain combines TRBV5-1 with TRBJ2-7; TRBD1 aligns across 7 bases. The CDR3 is 15 residues long. The V segment lost 0 bases and the J segment 6 bases; nucleotides outside the gene matches: 9. Germline V gives CDR1 SGHRS, CDR2 YFSETQ. CDR3 amino acids: CASSLGTGQFSEQYF. The CDR3 DNA reads as TGCGCCAGCAGCTTGGGGACAGGTCAGTTTAGCGAGCAGTACTTC.

The chain has TRBV6-1 and TRBJ2-7, with 13 nucleotides matching TRBD2. There are 15 residues in the CDR3. The V and J ends lost 6 bases and 7 bases, in that order; junction bases with no gene match: 9. Germline V lookup: CDR1 MNHNS, CDR2 SASEGT. This CDR3 is CASSLTSGGPREQYF. In nucleotides, the CDR3 is TGTGCCAGCAGCCTGACTAGCGGGGGGCCTAGGGAGCAGTACTTC.

The chain is built from TRBV18 and TRBJ2-5, with TRBD2 as a possible D gene (7 bases). The germline V and J ends were trimmed by 11 bases and 7 bases, with 20 bases remaining between them. The CDR3 is 13 residues long. Germline lookup yields CDR1 KGHSH and CDR2 LQKENI. The CDR3 nucleotides read TGTGCCGGTTGGCCAGGGGAGGGATCGACCCAGTACTTC. Its protein is CAGWPGEGSTQYF.

The chain is built from TRBV28 and TRBJ1-4; 9 bases are a match to TRBD1. The CDR3 contains 13 residues. J was trimmed by 7 bases and V by 7 bases; bases with no gene match: 4. Germline CDR1 reads MDHEN; CDR2 reads SYDVKM. The CDR3 bases are TGTGCCAGCATGGACAGGGGAACTGAAAAACTGTTTTTT. This encodes CASMDRGTEKLFF.

About this clone: It is unclear where the CDR3 begins or ends on the DNA, so no DNA is shown, and the CDR3 is as TCRdb lists it. The chain's CDR3 is CASSRSTSGEQYF. V usage is TRBV10-1 and J usage is TRBJ2-7; TRBD2, as called in the table, went unchecked against the DNA. The CDR3 comprises 13 residues, both ends counted. CDR1 WNHNN and CDR2 SYGVQD come from the germline V gene (reference sequence).

The chain carries TRBV18 and TRBJ2-3; D perhaps matches TRBD2 (6 bases). The CDR3 contains 14 residues. CDR1 is KGHSH, CDR2 LQKENI, per germline. Trimming removed 3 bases at V and 5 bases at J, with 12 bases between. CDR3 loop: CASSPLGGGDTQYF. CDR3 bases: TGTGCCAGCTCACCGTTGGGGGGAGGAGATACGCAGTATTTT.

The chain employs TRBV2 and TRBJ2-6, with 9 bases identical to TRBD1. Germline lookup yields CDR1 SNHLY and CDR2 FYNNEI. The junction had 20 bases not matched to a gene; V was cut back by 8 bases and J by 0 bases. The CDR3 has 21 amino acids. The chain's CDR3 is CASGPGQGYFMGDSGANVLTF. The DNA for the CDR3 is TGTGCCAGCGGTCCGGGACAGGGTTATTTTATGGGGGACTCTGGGGCCAACGTCCTGACTTTC.

The sample holds a few counts of this clone. This chain joins TRBV25-1 and TRBJ2-5; 12 bases are shared with TRBD1. The V and J ends lost 7 bases and 4 bases, in that order; junction bases with no gene match: 7. Per germline, CDR1 MGHDK and CDR2 SYGVNS. The CDR3 loop spans 15 amino acids. CDR3 residues: CASTLGTGGLETQYF. CDR3 DNA sequence: TGTGCCAGCACCCTTGGGACAGGGGGCTTAGAGACCCAGTACTTC.

Concerning this clone: This sample also contains other DNA sequences that code for the same CDR3. The chain employs TRBV28 and TRBJ1-2; D is perhaps TRBD1 (6 bases). This CDR3 contains 14 residues. The V gene lost 6 bases and the J gene lost 4 bases, with 15 bases spanning the gap. Germline CDR1 reads MDHEN; CDR2 reads SYDVKM. The CDR3 region is CASRPNTGSYGYTF. The CDR3 DNA follows: TGTGCCAGCAGGCCAAATACAGGGAGCTATGGCTACACCTTC.

This chain uses TRBV5-1 with TRBJ1-1; D is unclear. The V end was cut by 6 bases, the J end by 1 base, with 13 bases between. Germline-derived CDR1 and CDR2 are SGHRS and YFSETQ. The CDR3 runs to 14 residues. CDR3 amino acids: CASNIGERNTEAFF. In DNA form, the CDR3 reads TGCGCCAGCAATATCGGAGAGAGGAACACTGAAGCTTTCTTT.

The V and J genes are TRBV18 and TRBJ1-1; the D gene is possibly TRBD1 (5 bases). Trimming left V 3 bases short and J 1 base short, with 12 bases between. Germline V gives CDR1 KGHSH, CDR2 LQKENI. This CDR3 comprises 15 residues. The CDR3 DNA follows: TGTGCCAGCTCACCGAGCGACGGGGGGAACACTGAAGCTTTCTTT. This gives the protein CASSPSDGGNTEAFF.